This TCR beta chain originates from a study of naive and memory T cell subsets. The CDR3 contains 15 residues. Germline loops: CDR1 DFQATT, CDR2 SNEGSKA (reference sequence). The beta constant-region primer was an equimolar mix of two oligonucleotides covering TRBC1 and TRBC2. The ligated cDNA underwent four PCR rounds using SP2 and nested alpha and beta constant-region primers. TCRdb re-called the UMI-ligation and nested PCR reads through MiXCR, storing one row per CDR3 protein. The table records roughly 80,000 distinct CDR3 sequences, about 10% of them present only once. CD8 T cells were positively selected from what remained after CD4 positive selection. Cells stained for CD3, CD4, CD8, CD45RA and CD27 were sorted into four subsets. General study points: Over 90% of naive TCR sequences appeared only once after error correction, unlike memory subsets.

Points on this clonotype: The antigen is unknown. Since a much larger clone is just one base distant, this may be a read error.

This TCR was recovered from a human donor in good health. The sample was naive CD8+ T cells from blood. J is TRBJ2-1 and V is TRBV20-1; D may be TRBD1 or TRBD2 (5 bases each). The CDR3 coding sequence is TGCAGCCGACTCAGGGACCTCAACTCCTACAATGAGCAGTTATTC. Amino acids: CSRLRDLNSYNEQLF.